The TCR beta chain described here comes from a study of radiation and T cells in renal cell carcinoma. The study, taken as a whole, reports: Baseline intratumoral clonotype presence is unknown without pretreatment biopsies.

Comments on this clone: What it binds is unknown.

Time point in this sample: blood 4 weeks post-SBRT, at nephrectomy. Regarding treatment: 15 Gy SBRT to primary tumor, nephrectomy 4 weeks later. Nephrectomy followed 15 Gy stereotactic body radiation by 4 weeks. Blood was sampled at baseline, 2 weeks and 4 weeks after SBRT. This renal cell carcinoma was of the clear cell type. The protocol was immunoSEQ multiplex PCR, while the TCRdb copy is restricted to in-frame clones and leaves out a portion. The table has 140,000 to 150,000 clones, roughly 90% seen once; the top ten hold 15% to 20%. Trimming shortened V by 4 bases and J by 9 bases, and 13 bases separated the two germline ends. The length of the CDR3 is 11 residues. CDR1 is SQVTM and CDR2 is ANQGSEA in the germline V gene.

The receptor was isolated from a woman aged 45-60 years with renal cell carcinoma. The sequenced sample was blood, obtained from a patient whose treatment included radiotherapy and nephrectomy. This chain joins TRBV29-1 and TRBJ2-7, with a tentative D call TRBD1 (5 bases). The CDR3 DNA follows: TGCAGCGTTGGTAGCCCAACAGGGCAGTACTTC. This encodes CSVGSPTGQYF.